The following is a T cell receptor beta chain sequence with its context. Its specificity is unknown. CDR3 regions were amplified by Arm-PCR using iRepertoire HTBI primers to build TCR beta libraries. Each CDR3 protein gets one entry after TCRdb re-called the multiplex PCR reads with MiXCR. The profile shows 350,000 to 500,000 distinct CDR3 sequences, around 20% of them singletons. The time point: persistent/refractory GD, antithyroid drugs over 5 years with positive TRAb. TCR sequences were obtained from RNA taken from PBMCs. The data belong to a study of regulatory T cells in long-lasting Graves disease. V trimming: 5 bases; J trimming: 6 bases; junction bases outside the gene matches: 7. Germline-derived CDR1 and CDR2 are PRHDT and FYEKMQ (reference sequence). The CDR3 spans 15 residues. Broader study findings: Favored usage of TRBV28, TRBJ1-2 and TRBJ2-5 was recorded in persistent disease.

The sequence derives from a female donor with Graves disease. The rearrangement joins TRBV13 to TRBJ1-4; 9 bases align to TRBD1. The sample consisted of peripheral blood mononuclear cells (PBMCs), taken when the disease was refractory, from a patient treated with antithyroid drugs. CDR3 sequence: CASSNHRGLDEKLFF. DNA for the CDR3: TGTGCCAGCAGCAACCACAGGGGGCTGGATGAAAAACTGTTTTTT.